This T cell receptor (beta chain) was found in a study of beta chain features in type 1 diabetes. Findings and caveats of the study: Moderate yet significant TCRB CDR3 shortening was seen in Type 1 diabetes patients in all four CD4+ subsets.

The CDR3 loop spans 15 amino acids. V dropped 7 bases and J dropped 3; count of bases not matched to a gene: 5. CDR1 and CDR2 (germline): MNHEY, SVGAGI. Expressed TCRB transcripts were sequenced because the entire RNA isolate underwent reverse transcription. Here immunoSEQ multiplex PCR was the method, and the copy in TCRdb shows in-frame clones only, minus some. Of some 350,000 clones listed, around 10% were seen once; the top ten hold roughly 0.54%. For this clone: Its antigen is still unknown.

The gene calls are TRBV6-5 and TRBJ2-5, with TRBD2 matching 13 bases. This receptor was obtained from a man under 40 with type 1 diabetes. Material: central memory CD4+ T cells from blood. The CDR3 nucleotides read TGTGCCAGCACTTCAGGGACTAGCGGGAAAGAGACCCAGTACTTC. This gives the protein CASTSGTSGKETQYF.